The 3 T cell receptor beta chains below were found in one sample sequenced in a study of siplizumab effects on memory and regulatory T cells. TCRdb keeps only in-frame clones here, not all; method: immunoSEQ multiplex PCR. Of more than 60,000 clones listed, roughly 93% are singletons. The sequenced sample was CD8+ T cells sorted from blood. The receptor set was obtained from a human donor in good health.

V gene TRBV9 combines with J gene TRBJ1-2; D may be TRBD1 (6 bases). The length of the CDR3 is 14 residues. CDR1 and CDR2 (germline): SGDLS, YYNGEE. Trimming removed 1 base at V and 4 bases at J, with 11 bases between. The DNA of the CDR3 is TGTGCCAGCAGCGTACTGGGGGGGGCCTATGGCTACACCTTC. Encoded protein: CASSVLGGAYGYTF.

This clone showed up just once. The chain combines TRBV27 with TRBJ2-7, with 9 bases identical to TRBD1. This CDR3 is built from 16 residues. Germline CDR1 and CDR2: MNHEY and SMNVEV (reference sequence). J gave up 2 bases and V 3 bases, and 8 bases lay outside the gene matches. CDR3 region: CASSFTRDRVPYEQYF. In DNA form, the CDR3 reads TGTGCCAGCAGTTTTACTCGGGACAGGGTCCCCTACGAGCAGTACTTC.

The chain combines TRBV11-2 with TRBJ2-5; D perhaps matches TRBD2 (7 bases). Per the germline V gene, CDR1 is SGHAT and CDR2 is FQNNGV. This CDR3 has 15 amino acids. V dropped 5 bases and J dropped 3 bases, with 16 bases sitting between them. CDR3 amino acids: CASSRLEGGEETQYF. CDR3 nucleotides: TGTGCCAGCAGCCGCTTGGAGGGGGGGGAAGAGACCCAGTACTTC.